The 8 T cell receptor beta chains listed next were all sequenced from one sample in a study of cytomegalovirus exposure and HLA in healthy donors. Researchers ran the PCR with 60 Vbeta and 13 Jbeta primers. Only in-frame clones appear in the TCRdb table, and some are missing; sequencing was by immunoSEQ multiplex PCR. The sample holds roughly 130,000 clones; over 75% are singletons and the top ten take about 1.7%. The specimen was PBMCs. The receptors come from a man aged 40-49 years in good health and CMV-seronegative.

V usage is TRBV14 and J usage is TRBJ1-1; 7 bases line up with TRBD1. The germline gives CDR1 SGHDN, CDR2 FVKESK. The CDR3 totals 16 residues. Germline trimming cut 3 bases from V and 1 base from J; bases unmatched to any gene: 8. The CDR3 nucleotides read TGTGCCAGCAGCCAGTATTCCGGGACAGCGAACACTGAAGCTTTCTTT. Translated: CASSQYSGTANTEAFF. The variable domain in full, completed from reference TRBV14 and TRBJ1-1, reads EAGVTQFPSHSVIEKGQTVTLRCDPISGHDNLYWYRRVMGKEIKFLLHFVKESKQDESGMPNNRFLAERTGGTYSTLKVQPAELEDSGVYFCASSQYSGTANTEAFFGQGTRLTVV.

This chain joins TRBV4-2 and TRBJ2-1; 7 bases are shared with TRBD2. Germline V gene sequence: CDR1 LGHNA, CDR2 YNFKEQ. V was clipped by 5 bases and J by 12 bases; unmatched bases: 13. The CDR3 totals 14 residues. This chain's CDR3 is CASSAGLKLYWQFF. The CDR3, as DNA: TGTGCCAGCAGCGCGGGACTAAAATTGTATTGGCAGTTCTTC.

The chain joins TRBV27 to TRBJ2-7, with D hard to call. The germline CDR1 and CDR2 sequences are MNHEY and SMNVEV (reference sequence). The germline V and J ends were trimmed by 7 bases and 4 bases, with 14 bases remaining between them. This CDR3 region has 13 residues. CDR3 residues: CASKGVTGYEQYF. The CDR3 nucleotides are TGTGCCAGCAAAGGAGTAACGGGTTACGAGCAGTACTTC.

The CDR3 loop reads CASSETGTPGNIQYF. CDR3 in DNA: TGTGCCAGCAGTGAAACCGGGACACCTGGAAACATTCAGTACTTC. The chain has TRBV6-1 and TRBJ2-4, with TRBD1 as a possible D gene (6 bases). Germline CDR1 reads MNHNS; CDR2 reads SASEGT. This CDR3 spans 15 amino acids. Trimming took 2 bases from V and 6 from J, leaving 14 bases between them.

The CDR3: CASSTNREMNTEAFF. DNA for the CDR3: TGTGCCAGTAGCACAAACAGGGAAATGAACACTGAAGCTTTCTTT. The chain recombines TRBV19 with TRBJ1-1, with D maybe TRBD1 (6 bases). Per germline, CDR1 LNHDA and CDR2 SQIVND (reference sequence). V lost 6 bases to trimming and J lost 0 bases, with 14 bases between them. This CDR3 region has 15 residues.

The CDR3 nucleotides are TGTGCCAGCCCGCTTCAGGGGAGAGCCAAAAACATTCAGTACTTC. Translated: CASPLQGRAKNIQYF. The chain joins TRBV18 to TRBJ2-4; the D gene is possibly TRBD1 (6 bases). Germline V gene lookup returns CDR1 KGHSH and CDR2 LQKENI. The CDR3 runs to 15 residues. Trimming pared 8 bases from V and 0 bases from J, leaving 14 bases between.

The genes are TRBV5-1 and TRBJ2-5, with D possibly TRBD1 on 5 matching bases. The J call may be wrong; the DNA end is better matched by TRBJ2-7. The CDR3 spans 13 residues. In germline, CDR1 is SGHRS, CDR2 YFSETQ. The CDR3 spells CASSLLGDYEQYF. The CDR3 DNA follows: TGCGCCAGCAGCTTGTTAGGGGACTACGAGCAGTACTTC.

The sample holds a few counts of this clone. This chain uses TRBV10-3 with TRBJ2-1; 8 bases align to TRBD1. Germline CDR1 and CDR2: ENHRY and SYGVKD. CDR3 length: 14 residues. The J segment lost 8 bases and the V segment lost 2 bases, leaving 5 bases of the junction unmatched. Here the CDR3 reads CAISEPDRGDEQFF. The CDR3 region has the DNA TGTGCCATCAGTGAGCCTGACAGGGGAGATGAGCAGTTCTTC.